Sequencing of this TCR beta chain was carried out in a study of glioma-infiltrating T cells. A few counts support this clonotype. Its antigen is undetermined. This CDR3 contains 14 residues. The V gene's germline CDR1 is ENHRY and CDR2 SYGVKD. V was pared by 10 bases and J by 2 bases, with 15 bases between. Amplification of TCR alpha and beta CDR3 regions from RNA used iRepertoire nested multiplex PCR. Tissue mRNA or PBMC total RNA, roughly 95-400 ng, went into one-step reverse transcription and amplification. Each CDR3 protein gets one entry after TCRdb re-called the multiplex PCR reads with MiXCR. The sample carries 20,000 to 25,000 distinct CDR3 sequences, 20% to 25% recorded once. Study-level points and caveats: Only very few CDR3 sequences appeared in both tissue and blood. Tissue-blood divergence was below expectation in non-neoplastic patients, above in gliomas.

The J gene is TRBJ1-5, the V gene TRBV10-3; no reliable D call. This TCR derives from a human donor with low-grade glioma or glioblastoma, undergoing nonglioma brain surgery, or in good health (not recorded which). What was sequenced was glioma tissue, nonneoplastic brain tissue, or PBMCs (not recorded which). In DNA, the CDR3 is TGTGCCACCCTTTCGGACGGGGGCAATCAGCCCCAGCATTTT. Residues: CATLSDGGNQPQHF.